This entry lists 28 T cell receptor beta chains sequenced from one sample in a study of blood T cell repertoires in COVID-19. Measured with immunoSEQ multiplex PCR; TCRdb has only the in-frame clones, and not every one. The sample yields 200,000 to 250,000 clones, approximately 86% seen once. Sequencing was done on a sample of peripheral blood. The receptors derive from a woman in her 70s with active or convalescent COVID-19.

The genes are TRBV28 and TRBJ2-7; TRBD1 aligns across 7 bases. The germline CDR1 and CDR2 sequences are MDHEN and SYDVKM. J gave up 6 bases and V 6 bases, and 14 bases lay outside the gene matches. CDR3 length: 15 amino acids. CDR3 protein: CASRPPTGLHGEQYF. The CDR3 DNA reads as TGTGCCAGCAGACCACCGACAGGGCTTCATGGCGAGCAGTACTTC.

This clone was detected only a few times. Here the CDR3 reads CASRPYRNTEAFF. The CDR3 DNA is TGTGCCAGCAGGCCGTACAGGAACACTGAAGCTTTCTTT. This chain connects TRBV12-3 or TRBV12-4 to TRBJ1-1, with D hard to call. V lost 6 bases and J 1 base, leaving 9 bases between the germline ends. The CDR3 covers 13 residues.

The chain employs TRBV24-1 and TRBJ2-3, with a weak D call TRBD2 (5 bases). Between the trimmed V and J ends, which lost 0 bases and 4 bases, there was a span of 10 bases. The CDR3 has 15 amino acids. CDR1 KGHDR and CDR2 SFDVKD come from the germline V gene. CDR3 residues: CATSDLKGSADTQYF. The DNA of the CDR3 is TGTGCCACCAGTGATTTGAAAGGGAGTGCAGATACGCAGTATTTT.

The chain has TRBV18 and TRBJ2-1; 9 nucleotides agree with TRBD1. V lost 6 bases and J lost 4; bases outside the gene matches: 7. The CDR3 has 15 amino acids. The germline gives CDR1 KGHSH, CDR2 LQKENI. Here the CDR3 reads CASSLDRGPYNEQFF. The CDR3 nucleotides are TGTGCCAGCTCGCTGGACAGGGGACCTTACAATGAGCAGTTCTTC.

The rearrangement links TRBV6-5 to TRBJ2-7; TRBD1 agrees at 7 bases. The CDR3 is 14 residues long. The V gene end was trimmed by 6 bases and the J gene end by 5 bases; junction bases not matched to a gene: 10. Germline assignment: CDR1 MNHEY and CDR2 SVGAGI. The DNA for the CDR3 is TGTGCCAGCAGGCCGGGACAGAAGGCTCACGAGCAGTACTTC. Its translation is CASRPGQKAHEQYF.

V gene TRBV9 combines with J gene TRBJ1-1; possibly TRBD1 for D (5 bases). The CDR3 runs to 14 residues. The V gene's germline CDR1 is SGDLS and CDR2 YYNGEE. V lost 0 bases, J lost 3 bases, and 9 bases lay in between. This CDR3 is CASSVVDIDTEAFF. The CDR3, as DNA: TGTGCCAGCAGCGTAGTGGACATCGACACTGAAGCTTTCTTT.

The chain joins TRBV15 to TRBJ1-1; a possible D gene is TRBD1 (6 bases). CDR3 size: 14 residues. The V and J ends lost 4 bases and 3 bases respectively, with 12 bases between them. CDR1 LNHNV and CDR2 YYDKDF come from the germline V gene (reference sequence). The CDR3 DNA reads TGTGCCACCAGCACTTGGACAGATTACACTGAAGCTTTCTTT. This translates into CATSTWTDYTEAFF.

Concerning this clone: This same CDR3 is encoded by further DNA sequences in the sample. This chain links TRBV11-3 with TRBJ1-2; TRBD1 might be the D (6 bases). Germline V gene lookup returns CDR1 SGHNT and CDR2 YENEEA. This CDR3 has 12 residues. V was trimmed by 2 bases and J by 8 bases, leaving 9 bases between them. Here the CDR3 DNA reads TGTGCCAGCAGCTTATCAGGGGTAGGCTACACCTTC. Its translation is CASSLSGVGYTF. The entire variable domain, with the rest obtained from reference TRBV11-3 and TRBJ1-2, is as follows: EAGVVQSPRYKIIEKKQPVAFWCNPISGHNTLYWYLQNLGQGPELLIRYENEEAVDDSQLPKDRFSAERLKGVDSTLKIQPAELGDSAVYLCASSLSGVGYTFGSGTRLTVV.

This clone appeared once. This chain uses TRBV9 with TRBJ1-2; D unresolved. Deletions cut 2 bases from V and 3 bases from J, with 8 bases between. This CDR3 has 13 amino acids. The germline CDR1 and CDR2 sequences are SGDLS and YYNGEE. The CDR3: CASSVNRDYGYTF. The CDR3 region has the DNA TGTGCCAGCAGCGTCAACCGAGACTATGGCTACACCTTC. Full variable domain (missing parts from reference TRBV9 and TRBJ1-2): DSGVTQTPKHLITATGQRVTLRCSPRSGDLSVYWYQQSLDQGLQFLIQYYNGEERAKGNILERFSAQQFPDLHSELNLSSLELGDSALYFCASSVNRDYGYTFGSGTRLTVV.

The chain uses TRBV19 and TRBJ1-2; 9 bases are shared with TRBD1. The V gene end was trimmed by 7 bases and the J gene end by 4 bases; junction bases not matched to a gene: 4. The CDR3 runs 13 residues. Germline values: CDR1 LNHDA, CDR2 SQIVND (reference sequence). The CDR3 region is CASTETGGYGYTF. In DNA, the CDR3 is TGTGCCAGTACAGAGACAGGGGGCTATGGCTACACCTTC.

The chain combines TRBV18 with TRBJ1-1; TRBD1 agrees at 11 bases. Per germline, CDR1 KGHSH and CDR2 LQKENI. The CDR3 runs 12 residues. The J segment lost 11 bases and the V segment lost 3 bases, leaving 2 bases of the junction unmatched. The CDR3 sequence is CASSPDRGQAFF. CDR3 nucleotide sequence: TGTGCCAGCTCACCGGACAGGGGGCAGGCTTTCTTT. The variable domain in full, completed from reference TRBV18 and TRBJ1-1, reads NAGVMQNPRHLVRRRGQEARLRCSPMKGHSHVYWYRQLPEEGLKFMVYLQKENIIDESGMPKERFSAEFPKEGPSILRIQQVVRGDSAAYFCASSPDRGQAFFGQGTRLTVV.

The rearrangement joins TRBV6-2 or TRBV6-3 to TRBJ2-7, with 8 bases matching TRBD2. The CDR3 sequence is 15 residues long. The junction had 11 bases not matched to a gene; V was cut back by 6 bases and J by 4 bases. Germline lookup yields CDR1 MNHEY and CDR2 SVGEGT. The DNA for the CDR3 is TGTGCCAGCAGCCCTAGCGGGCGGGGACTGTACGAGCAGTACTTC. Translated, it gives CASSPSGRGLYEQYF.

The V and J genes are TRBV3-1 (or the pseudogene TRBV3-2) and TRBJ1-6, with a possible D match to TRBD1 (6 bases). V was shortened by 4 bases and J by 9 bases, with 16 bases between the two germline ends. CDR3 size: 15 residues. Germline lookup yields CDR1 LGHDT and CDR2 YNNKEL (reference sequence). The CDR3 sequence: CASSLKFRGGSPLHF. The CDR3 DNA follows: TGTGCCAGCAGCCTCAAGTTCAGGGGCGGTTCACCCCTCCACTTT.

The V call is TRBV18, the J call TRBJ1-2; D is unclear. The CDR3 consists of 15 residues. V lost 3 bases and J lost 5, with 16 bases in between. The germline CDR1 and CDR2 sequences are KGHSH and LQKENI. The CDR3 DNA follows: TGTGCCAGCTCACCGATTGGGCAGGCCCCATATGGCTACACCTTC. Translated: CASSPIGQAPYGYTF.

CDR3 sequence (DNA): TGTGCCAGCAGTTTGCGGGAGAGCGGCTACACCTTC. This encodes CASSLRESGYTF. This sequence joins TRBV12-3 or TRBV12-4 and TRBJ1-2; D is unclear. The ends were cut back, 3 bases at V and 8 bases at J, with 10 bases in the middle. The CDR3 has 12 residues.

This chain connects TRBV3-1 (or the pseudogene TRBV3-2) to TRBJ2-2; no reliable D call. The germline gives CDR1 LGHDT, CDR2 YNNKEL (reference sequence). The CDR3 consists of 12 residues. Trimming took 5 bases from V and 6 from J, leaving 7 bases between them. The CDR3 spells CASSFSPGELFF. The CDR3 DNA reads as TGTGCCAGCAGCTTTAGTCCCGGGGAGCTGTTTTTT.

This clone has just one count. The rearrangement joins TRBV19 to TRBJ1-1; D is uncertain. V lost 10 bases, J lost 0 bases, and 24 bases lay in between. CDR1 and CDR2 (germline): LNHDA, SQIVND (reference sequence). This CDR3 region has 17 residues. The DNA for the CDR3 is TGTGCCACCACCCTCAACACCGGGGTTGGCATGAACACTGAAGCTTTCTTT. Amino acid sequence: CATTLNTGVGMNTEAFF.

The chain has TRBV29-1 and TRBJ2-3; 7 bases fit TRBD2. In germline, CDR1 is SQVTM, CDR2 ANQGSEA. V was pared by 4 bases and J by 5 bases, with 0 bases of the junction left unmatched. The CDR3 loop spans 11 amino acids. The CDR3 DNA reads as TGCAGCGTTGGGGAGGGAGATACGCAGTATTTT. Residues: CSVGEGDTQYF.

This chain connects TRBV6-6 to TRBJ1-2, with D perhaps matching TRBD1 (5 bases). V lost 7 bases and J lost 0, with 12 bases in between. Germline CDR1 MNHNY, CDR2 SVGAGI (reference sequence). The CDR3 is 14 residues long. The CDR3: CASTTGGANYGYTF. CDR3 coding DNA: TGTGCCAGCACTACAGGCGGAGCTAACTATGGCTACACCTTC.

The genes are TRBV12-3 or TRBV12-4 and TRBJ1-2, with D uncertain. The length of the CDR3 is 11 residues. V was pared by 7 bases and J by 8 bases, with 11 bases between. The CDR3 reads CASTAGGGYTF. The CDR3 DNA reads TGTGCCAGCACCGCCGGAGGGGGCTACACCTTC.

In the case of this clone: The same CDR3 is also encoded by other DNA sequences in this sample. This chain joins TRBV6-5 and TRBJ1-1; D uncertain. This CDR3 is built from 14 residues. From germline, CDR1 is MNHEY and CDR2 SVGAGI. The germline V and J ends were trimmed by 3 bases and 0 bases, with 8 bases remaining between them. The CDR3 reads CASSYSSMNTEAFF. CDR3 DNA sequence: TGTGCCAGCAGTTATAGTTCCATGAACACTGAAGCTTTCTTT.

In nucleotides, the CDR3 is TGTGCCAGTTTACAGGGGGCATGGCAGCCCCAGCATTTT. Amino acids: CASLQGAWQPQHF. The chain employs TRBV19 and TRBJ1-5, with 9 bases identical to TRBD1. This CDR3 has 13 amino acids. The germline V gene has CDR1 LNHDA and CDR2 SQIVND (reference sequence). V lost 8 bases and J lost 7; bases outside the gene matches: 6. Full variable domain (rest looked up from reference TRBV19 and TRBJ1-5): DGGITQSPKYLFRKEGQNVTLSCEQNLNHDAMYWYRQDPGQGLRLIYYSQIVNDFQKGDIAEGYSVSREKKESFPLTVTSAQKNPTAFYLCASLQGAWQPQHFGDGTRLSIL.

J is TRBJ2-5 and V is TRBV4-3; TRBD2 aligns across 7 bases. From germline, CDR1 is LGHNA and CDR2 YSLEER. The CDR3 sequence is 18 residues long. Trimming cost V 0 bases and J 4 bases; bases outside gene matches: 14. CDR3 sequence (DNA): TGCGCCAGCAGCCAAGAAGTGGGGGTCACGGGGGGTGGAGAGACCCAGTACTTC. It translates to CASSQEVGVTGGGETQYF.

The CDR3, as DNA: TGTGCCAGCAGCTTGGTAGGGGGCTATGGCTACACCTTC. Protein product: CASSLVGGYGYTF. The V call is TRBV5-4, the J call TRBJ1-2; tentative D call: TRBD1 (6 bases). This CDR3 is 13 amino acids long. V gave up 0 bases and J gave up 4 bases, with 7 bases separating them. From germline, CDR1 is SGHNT and CDR2 YYREEE (reference sequence).

V is TRBV11-2 and J is TRBJ2-1; 7 bases align to TRBD1. Trimming removed 1 base from V and 7 bases from J; junction bases left unmatched: 7. Germline V gives CDR1 SGHAT, CDR2 FQNNGV. This CDR3 is 15 amino acids long. CDR3 residues: CASSLARTGANEQFF. The CDR3 DNA follows: TGTGCCAGCAGCTTAGCAAGGACAGGCGCAAATGAGCAGTTCTTC.

In this sample, this clone turned up once. The chain is built from TRBV11-2 and TRBJ2-3; the match to TRBD2 covers 13 bases. V was pared by 5 bases and J by 3 bases, with 8 bases of the junction left unmatched. Germline-derived CDR1 and CDR2 are SGHAT and FQNNGV. This CDR3 contains 17 residues. CDR3 in amino acids: CASSPLAGGPSTDTQYF. The CDR3 DNA sequence: TGTGCCAGCAGCCCACTAGCGGGGGGGCCGAGTACAGATACGCAGTATTTT. Together with reference TRBV11-2 and TRBJ2-3, the CDR3 gives the full variable domain: EAGVAQSPRYKIIEKRQSVAFWCNPISGHATLYWYQQILGQGPKLLIQFQNNGVVDDSQLPKDRFSAERLKGVDSTLKIQPAKLEDSAVYLCASSPLAGGPSTDTQYFGPGTRLTVL.

This clone came up a few times. The gene calls are TRBV10-1 and TRBJ1-2, with 7 nucleotides matching TRBD1. Germline V CDR1 and CDR2: WNHNN, SYGVQD (reference sequence). There are 13 residues in the CDR3. J lost 3 bases, V lost 8 bases, and 6 bases had no gene match. For the CDR3, the DNA is TGCGCCAGCCCCCCAGGGACAGACTATGGCTACACCTTC. Protein: CASPPGTDYGYTF.

The chain uses TRBV19 and TRBJ2-2; D might be TRBD1 (6 bases). The CDR3 extends over 15 amino acids. CDR1 and CDR2 from the germline V gene are LNHDA and SQIVND (reference sequence). V lost 10 bases and J lost 7, with 22 bases in between. The CDR3 loop reads CATKGGTAGGGELFF. The CDR3 bases are TGTGCCACCAAAGGGGGAACAGCTGGGGGCGGGGAGCTGTTTTTT. The full variable domain, completed using reference TRBV19 and TRBJ2-2, is DGGITQSPKYLFRKEGQNVTLSCEQNLNHDAMYWYRQDPGQGLRLIYYSQIVNDFQKGDIAEGYSVSREKKESFPLTVTSAQKNPTAFYLCATKGGTAGGGELFFGEGSRLTVL.